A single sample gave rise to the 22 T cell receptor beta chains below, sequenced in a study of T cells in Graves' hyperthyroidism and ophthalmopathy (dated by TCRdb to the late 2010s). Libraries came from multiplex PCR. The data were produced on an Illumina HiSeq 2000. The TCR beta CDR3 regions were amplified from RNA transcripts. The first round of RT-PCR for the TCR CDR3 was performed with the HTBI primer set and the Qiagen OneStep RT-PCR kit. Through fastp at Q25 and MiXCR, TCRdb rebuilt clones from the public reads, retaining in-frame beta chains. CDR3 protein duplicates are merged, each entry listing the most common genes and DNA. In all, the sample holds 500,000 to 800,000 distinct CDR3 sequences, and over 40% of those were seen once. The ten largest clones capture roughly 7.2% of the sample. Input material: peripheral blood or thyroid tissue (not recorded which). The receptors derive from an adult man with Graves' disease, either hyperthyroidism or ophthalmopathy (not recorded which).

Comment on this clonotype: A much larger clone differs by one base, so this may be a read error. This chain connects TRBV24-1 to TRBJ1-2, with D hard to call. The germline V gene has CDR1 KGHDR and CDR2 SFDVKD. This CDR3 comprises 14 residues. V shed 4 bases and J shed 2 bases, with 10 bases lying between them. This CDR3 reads CATSDGRPNYGYTF. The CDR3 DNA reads TGTGCCACCAGTGACGGGAGGCCCAACTATGGCTACACCTTC.

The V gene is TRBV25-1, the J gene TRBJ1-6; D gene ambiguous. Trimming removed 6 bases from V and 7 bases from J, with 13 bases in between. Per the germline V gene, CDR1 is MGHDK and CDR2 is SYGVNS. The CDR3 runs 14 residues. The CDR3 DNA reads TGTGCCAGCAGCTCGGAAACTCCGAATTCACCCCTCCACTTT. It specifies CASSSETPNSPLHF.

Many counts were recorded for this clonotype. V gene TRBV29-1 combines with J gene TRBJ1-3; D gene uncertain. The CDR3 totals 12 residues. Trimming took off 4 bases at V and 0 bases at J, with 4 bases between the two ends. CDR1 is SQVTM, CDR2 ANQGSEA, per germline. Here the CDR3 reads CSVADSGNTIYF. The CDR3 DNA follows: TGCAGCGTTGCTGACTCTGGAAACACCATATATTTT.

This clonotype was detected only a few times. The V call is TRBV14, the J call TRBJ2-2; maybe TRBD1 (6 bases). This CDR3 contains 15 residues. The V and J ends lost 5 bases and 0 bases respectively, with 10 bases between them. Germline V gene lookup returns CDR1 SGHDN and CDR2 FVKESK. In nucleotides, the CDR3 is TGTGCCAGCAGCTACAGGGCATCGAACACCGGGGAGCTGTTTTTT. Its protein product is CASSYRASNTGELFF.

The CDR3 protein is CASSAASPAQETQYF. The CDR3 bases are TGCGCCAGCAGTGCCGCTAGTCCGGCCCAAGAGACCCAGTACTTC. The rearrangement links TRBV10-1 to TRBJ2-5; D remains ambiguous. Trimming removed 4 bases from V and 1 base from J, with 13 bases in between. The CDR3 length is 15 residues. From germline, CDR1 is WNHNN and CDR2 SYGVQD (reference sequence).

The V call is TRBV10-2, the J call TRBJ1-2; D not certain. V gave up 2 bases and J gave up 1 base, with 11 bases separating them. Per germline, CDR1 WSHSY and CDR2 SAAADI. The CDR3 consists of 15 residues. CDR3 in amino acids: CASSESGQNNYGYTF. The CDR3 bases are TGCGCCAGCAGTGAGAGCGGGCAGAATAACTATGGCTACACCTTC.

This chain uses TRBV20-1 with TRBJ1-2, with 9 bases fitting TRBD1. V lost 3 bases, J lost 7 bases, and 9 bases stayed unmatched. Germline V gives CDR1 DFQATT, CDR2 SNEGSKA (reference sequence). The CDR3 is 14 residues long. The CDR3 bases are TGCAGTGCTAGCTCCTCGACAGGGGGGATTGGCTACACCTTC. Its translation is CSASSSTGGIGYTF.

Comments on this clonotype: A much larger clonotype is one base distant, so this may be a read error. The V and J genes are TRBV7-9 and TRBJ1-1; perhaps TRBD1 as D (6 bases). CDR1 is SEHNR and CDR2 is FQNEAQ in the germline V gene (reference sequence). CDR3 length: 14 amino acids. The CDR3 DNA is TGTGCCAGCAGTAAGGGACAAGTGAACACTGAAGCTTCCTTT. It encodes CASSKGQVNTEASF. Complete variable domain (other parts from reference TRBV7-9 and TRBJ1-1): DTGVSQNPRHKITKRGQNVTFRCDPISEHNRLYWYRQTLGQGPEFLTYFQNEAQLEKSRLLSDRFSAERPKGSFSTLEIQRTEQGDSAMYLCASSKGQVNTEASFGQGTRLTVV.

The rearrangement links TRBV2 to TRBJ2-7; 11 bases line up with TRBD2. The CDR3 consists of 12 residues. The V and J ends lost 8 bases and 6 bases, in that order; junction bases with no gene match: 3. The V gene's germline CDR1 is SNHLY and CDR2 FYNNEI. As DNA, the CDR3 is TGTGCCAGCCGACTAGCGGGATCCGAGCAGTACTTC. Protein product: CASRLAGSEQYF.

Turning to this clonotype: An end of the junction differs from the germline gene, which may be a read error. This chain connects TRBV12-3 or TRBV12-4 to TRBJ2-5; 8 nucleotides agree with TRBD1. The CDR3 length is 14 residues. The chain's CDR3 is CASSIQGQEETHYF. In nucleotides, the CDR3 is TGTGCCAGCAGTATACAGGGACAGGAAGAGACCCACTACTTC.

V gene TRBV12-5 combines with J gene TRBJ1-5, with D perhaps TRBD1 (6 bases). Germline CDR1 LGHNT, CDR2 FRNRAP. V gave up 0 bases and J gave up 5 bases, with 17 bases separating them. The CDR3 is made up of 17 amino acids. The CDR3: CASGLVTGRVWDQPQHF. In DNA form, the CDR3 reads TGTGCTAGTGGTTTGGTAACAGGGAGGGTTTGGGATCAGCCCCAGCATTTT.

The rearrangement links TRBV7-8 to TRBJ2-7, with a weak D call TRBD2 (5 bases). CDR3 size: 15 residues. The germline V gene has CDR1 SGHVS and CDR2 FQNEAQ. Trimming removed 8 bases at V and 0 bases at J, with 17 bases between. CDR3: CASLLGPSGSYEQYF. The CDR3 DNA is TGTGCCAGCTTACTAGGCCCAAGCGGCTCCTACGAGCAGTACTTC.

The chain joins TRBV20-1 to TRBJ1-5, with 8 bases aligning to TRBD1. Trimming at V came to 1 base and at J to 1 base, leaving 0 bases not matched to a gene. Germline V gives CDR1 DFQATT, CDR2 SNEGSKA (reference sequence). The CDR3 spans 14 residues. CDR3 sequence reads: CSARGQGSNQPQHF. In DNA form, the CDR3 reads TGCAGTGCTAGAGGACAGGGGAGCAATCAGCCCCAGCATTTT.

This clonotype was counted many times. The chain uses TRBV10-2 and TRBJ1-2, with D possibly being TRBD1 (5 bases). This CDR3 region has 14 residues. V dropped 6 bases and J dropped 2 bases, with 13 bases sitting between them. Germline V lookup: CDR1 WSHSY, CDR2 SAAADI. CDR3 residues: CASRDPGLNYGYTF. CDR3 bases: TGCGCCAGCAGGGATCCAGGGCTGAACTATGGCTACACCTTC.

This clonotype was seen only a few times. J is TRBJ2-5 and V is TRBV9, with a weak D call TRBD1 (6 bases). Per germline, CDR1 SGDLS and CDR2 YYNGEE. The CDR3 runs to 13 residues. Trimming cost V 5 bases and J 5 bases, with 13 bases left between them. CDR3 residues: CASRTRGLETQYF. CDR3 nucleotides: TGTGCCAGCAGAACAAGGGGGTTGGAGACCCAGTACTTC.

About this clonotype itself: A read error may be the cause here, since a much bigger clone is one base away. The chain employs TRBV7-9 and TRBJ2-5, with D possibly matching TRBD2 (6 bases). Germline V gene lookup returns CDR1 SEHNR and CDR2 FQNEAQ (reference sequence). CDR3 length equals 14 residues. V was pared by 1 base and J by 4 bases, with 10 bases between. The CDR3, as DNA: TGTGCCAGCAGCTTAGAGACTAGGGGAGAGACCCAGTACTTC. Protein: CASSLETRGETQYF. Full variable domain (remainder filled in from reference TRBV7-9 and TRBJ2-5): DTGVSQNPRHKITKRGQNVTFRCDPISEHNRLYWYRQTLGQGPEFLTYFQNEAQLEKSRLLSDRFSAERPKGSFSTLEIQRTEQGDSAMYLCASSLETRGETQYFGPGTRLLVL.

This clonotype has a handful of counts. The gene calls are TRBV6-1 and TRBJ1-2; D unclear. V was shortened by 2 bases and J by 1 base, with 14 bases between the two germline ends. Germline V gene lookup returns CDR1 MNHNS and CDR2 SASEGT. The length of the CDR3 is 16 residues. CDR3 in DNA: TGTGCCAGCAGTGAACGAATGGAGCGATTTAACTATGGCTACACCTTC. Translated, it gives CASSERMERFNYGYTF.

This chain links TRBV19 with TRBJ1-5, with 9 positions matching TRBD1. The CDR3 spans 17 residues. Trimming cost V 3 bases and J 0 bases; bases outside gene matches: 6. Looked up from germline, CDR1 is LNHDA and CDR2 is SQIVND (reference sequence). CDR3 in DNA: TGTGCCAGTAGTATTGCGGGGACAGGGCATAGCAATCAGCCCCAGCATTTT. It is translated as CASSIAGTGHSNQPQHF.

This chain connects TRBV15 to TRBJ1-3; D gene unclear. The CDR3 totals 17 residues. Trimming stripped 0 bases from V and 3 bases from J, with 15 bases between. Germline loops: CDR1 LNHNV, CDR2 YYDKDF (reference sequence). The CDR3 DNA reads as TGTGCCACCAGCAGAGAAGGTTGGCAGACATATGGAAACACCATATATTTT. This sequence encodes CATSREGWQTYGNTIYF.

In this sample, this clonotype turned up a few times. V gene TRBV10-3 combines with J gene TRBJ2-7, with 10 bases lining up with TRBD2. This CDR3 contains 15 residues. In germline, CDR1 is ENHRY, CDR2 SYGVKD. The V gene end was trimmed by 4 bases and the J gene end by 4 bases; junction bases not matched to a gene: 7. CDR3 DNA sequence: TGTGCCATCAGTGTGGGACTAGCGTTTCGGTACGAGCAGTACTTC. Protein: CAISVGLAFRYEQYF.

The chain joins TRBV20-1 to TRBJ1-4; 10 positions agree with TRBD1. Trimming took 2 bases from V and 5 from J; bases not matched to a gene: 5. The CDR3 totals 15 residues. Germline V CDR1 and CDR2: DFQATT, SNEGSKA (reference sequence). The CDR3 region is CSARRRGQGNEKLFF. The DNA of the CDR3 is TGCAGTGCTAGACGGCGGGGACAGGGGAATGAAAAACTGTTTTTT.

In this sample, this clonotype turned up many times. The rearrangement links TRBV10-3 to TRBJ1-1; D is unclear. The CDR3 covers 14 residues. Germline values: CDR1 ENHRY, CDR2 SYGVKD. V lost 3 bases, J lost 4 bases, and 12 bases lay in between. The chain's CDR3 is CAISDYSVPTEAFF. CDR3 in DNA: TGTGCCATCAGTGATTATTCAGTGCCCACTGAAGCTTTCTTT.